The 24 T cell receptor beta chains below were found in one sample sequenced in a study of T cell responses to AZD1222 COVID-19 vaccine. Repertoires were generated with immunoSEQ multiplex PCR, while TCRdb's copy carries only in-frame clones and drops some. Altogether about 190,000 clones are present, approximately 94% being singletons, with the ten largest covering roughly 9.8%. The material sequenced was peripheral blood, taken on day 0 of AZD1222 vaccination. Receptors originate from an adult in good health.

This clone has only one observation. The genes are TRBV28 and TRBJ1-4; D remains ambiguous. This CDR3 is 12 amino acids long. CDR1 is MDHEN and CDR2 is SYDVKM in the germline V gene. V was pared by 6 bases and J by 10 bases, with 12 bases between. This CDR3 is CASRGYLGKLFF. CDR3 in DNA: TGTGCCAGCAGGGGATATCTGGGAAAACTGTTTTTT.

The chain joins TRBV27 to TRBJ1-5; D remains unclear. The CDR3 covers 13 residues. Trimming removed 5 bases at V and 11 bases at J, with 16 bases between. Per germline, CDR1 MNHEY and CDR2 SMNVEV (reference sequence). The CDR3 DNA follows: TGTGCCAGCAGTCCACCCCCCCCCGGCGCCCAGCATTTT. Its protein is CASSPPPPGAQHF.

The V gene is TRBV27, the J gene TRBJ1-4; 10 bases agree with TRBD1. The V gene's germline CDR1 is MNHEY and CDR2 SMNVEV (reference sequence). This CDR3 is 15 amino acids long. The J segment lost 7 bases and the V segment lost 3 bases, leaving 5 bases of the junction unmatched. The CDR3 DNA follows: TGTGCCAGCAGTTTTTTGACAGGGGGCTCTGAAAAACTGTTTTTT. Protein product: CASSFLTGGSEKLFF.

The chain has TRBV6-5 and TRBJ2-1, with 9 bases lining up with TRBD2. The CDR3 has 16 amino acids. Germline V gene lookup returns CDR1 MNHEY and CDR2 SVGAGI. V shed 0 bases and J 6 bases; nucleotides not matched to a gene: 6. The CDR3 DNA follows: TGTGCCAGCAGTTACTCTGGACTAGCGAGGAGCAATGAGCAGTTCTTC. Amino acids: CASSYSGLARSNEQFF.

J is TRBJ2-4 and V is TRBV29-1, with D unresolved. The V and J ends lost 7 bases and 6 bases respectively, with 16 bases between them. This CDR3 comprises 13 residues. Germline CDR1 reads SQVTM; CDR2 reads ANQGSEA. This CDR3 reads CSAELYRTNIQYF. In DNA, the CDR3 is TGCAGCGCTGAGCTGTACAGAACAAACATTCAGTACTTC.

The chain recombines TRBV27 with TRBJ2-3; no clear D. Germline CDR1 and CDR2: MNHEY and SMNVEV (reference sequence). Between the trimmed V and J ends, which lost 6 bases and 2 bases, there was a span of 12 bases. This CDR3 is built from 14 residues. The CDR3 is CASRPYYITDTQYF. The CDR3 nucleotides are TGTGCCAGCAGGCCATACTACATCACAGATACGCAGTATTTT.

In its sample, this clone was seen once. The V gene is TRBV5-6, the J gene TRBJ2-7; D may be TRBD1 or TRBD2 (7 bases each). The germline V and J ends were trimmed by 5 bases and 3 bases, with 15 bases remaining between them. CDR1 SGHDT and CDR2 YYEEEE come from the germline V gene. This CDR3 is built from 14 residues. CDR3 coding DNA: TGTGCCAGCAGTTCGACAGGGAGGGACTACGAGCAGTACTTC. This codes for CASSSTGRDYEQYF.

V is TRBV15 and J is TRBJ2-3; TRBD1 matches 7 bases. The V and J ends lost 1 base and 2 bases, in that order; junction bases with no gene match: 6. This CDR3 contains 16 residues. CDR1 and CDR2 (germline): LNHNV, YYDKDF (reference sequence). DNA of the CDR3: TGTGCCACCAGCAGAGGACAGGGACAAAACACAGATACGCAGTATTTT. This encodes CATSRGQGQNTDTQYF.

This rearrangement joins TRBV27 to TRBJ2-7; D is perhaps TRBD1 (6 bases). The CDR3 is made up of 13 amino acids. V was pared by 2 bases and J by 6 bases, with 11 bases between. Germline V gene lookup returns CDR1 MNHEY and CDR2 SMNVEV (reference sequence). This CDR3 is CASSLSGGAEQYF. DNA of the CDR3: TGTGCCAGCAGTTTAAGTGGGGGCGCCGAGCAGTACTTC.

V is TRBV9 and J is TRBJ1-2, with 10 bases aligning to TRBD1. Unmatched junction bases numbered 6, after V lost 0 bases and J lost 1 base. Germline V gene data show CDR1 as SGDLS and CDR2 as YYNGEE. The CDR3 is made up of 17 amino acids. The CDR3 DNA reads TGTGCCAGCAGCGTAGGGGACAGGGGCTCCCTTAACTATGGCTACACCTTC. It is translated as CASSVGDRGSLNYGYTF.

The gene calls are TRBV10-2 and TRBJ2-3; D gene ambiguous. This CDR3 has 13 residues. The germline V gene has CDR1 WSHSY and CDR2 SAAADI. Trimming cost V 6 bases and J 1 base, with 8 bases left between them. The CDR3 DNA sequence: TGCGCCAGCAGGGCCCGGGGCACAGATACGCAGTATTTT. It is translated as CASRARGTDTQYF.

The chain has TRBV27 and TRBJ1-1; 7 positions agree with TRBD1. The CDR3 spans 16 residues. V shed 6 bases, J shed 3 bases, and the junction held 13 bases outside the gene matches. Germline V gene lookup returns CDR1 MNHEY and CDR2 SMNVEV (reference sequence). CDR3 nucleotides: TGTGCCAGCAGGGGGCAGGGGGGGCGCCGGGACACTGAAGCTTTCTTT. Amino acid sequence: CASRGQGGRRDTEAFF.

The chain combines TRBV15 with TRBJ1-4; a possible D gene is TRBD1 (5 bases). The CDR3 covers 14 residues. Trimming stripped 4 bases from V and 3 bases from J, with 9 bases between. Germline V gene sequence: CDR1 LNHNV, CDR2 YYDKDF (reference sequence). This chain's CDR3 is CATSKDIANEKLFF. CDR3 in DNA: TGTGCCACCAGCAAGGACATAGCTAATGAAAAACTGTTTTTT.

The rearrangement links TRBV2 to TRBJ2-7, with D maybe TRBD2 (6 bases). The V gene's germline CDR1 is SNHLY and CDR2 FYNNEI. Trimming left V 3 bases short and J 3 bases short, with 15 bases between. CDR3 length: 15 residues. The CDR3 DNA follows: TGTGCCAGCAGTGAGACTAGGAGGATAGTCTACGAGCAGTACTTC. Translated, it gives CASSETRRIVYEQYF.

The rearrangement joins TRBV3-1 (or the pseudogene TRBV3-2) to TRBJ1-2; D may be TRBD1 (6 bases). This CDR3 is built from 14 residues. Germline lookup yields CDR1 LGHDT and CDR2 YNNKEL (reference sequence). Trimming cost V 0 bases and J 7 bases, with 12 bases left between them. The DNA for the CDR3 is TGTGCCAGCAGCCAAGATTGGGGGGCTGGTGGCTACACCTTC. Encoded protein: CASSQDWGAGGYTF.

The genes are TRBV27 and TRBJ2-7; TRBD1 agrees at 7 bases. CDR1 is MNHEY and CDR2 is SMNVEV in the germline V gene (reference sequence). V gave up 3 bases and J gave up 0 bases; unmatched junction bases: 2. The CDR3 is 14 amino acids. The CDR3 loop reads CASSFGTDSYEQYF. The CDR3 bases are TGTGCCAGCAGTTTTGGGACAGACTCCTACGAGCAGTACTTC.

This clone showed up just once. This chain links TRBV5-8 with TRBJ2-7; no clear D. Germline V gene data show CDR1 as SGHTS and CDR2 as YDEGEE. The germline V and J ends were trimmed by 5 bases and 2 bases, with 14 bases remaining between them. The CDR3 runs to 14 residues. DNA for the CDR3: TGTGCCAGCAGTTTTGGGTGGGCCACCTACGAGCAGTACTTC. Translation gives CASSFGWATYEQYF.

This sequence joins TRBV11-2 and TRBJ2-1; 9 bases fit TRBD2. Looked up from germline, CDR1 is SGHAT and CDR2 is FQNNGV. The CDR3 covers 14 residues. Trimming took 1 base from V and 7 from J; bases not matched to a gene: 2. The CDR3 DNA follows: TGTGCCAGCAGCTTAGCTGGACTAGCGAATGAGCAGTTCTTC. As protein: CASSLAGLANEQFF.

This chain connects TRBV9 to TRBJ2-3; D unclear. Germline CDR1 SGDLS, CDR2 YYNGEE. The CDR3 is made up of 13 amino acids. Trimming took off 4 bases at V and 4 bases at J, with 10 bases between the two ends. This chain's CDR3 is CASSLNPADTQYF. The CDR3 coding sequence is TGTGCCAGCAGCCTCAACCCCGCAGATACGCAGTATTTT.

Only one count was recorded for this clone. The chain combines TRBV5-5 with TRBJ2-7, with TRBD2 matching over 7 bases. Trimming cost V 0 bases and J 1 base; bases outside gene matches: 16. This CDR3 is built from 19 residues. In germline, CDR1 is SGHKS, CDR2 YYEKEE (reference sequence). The chain's CDR3 is CASSLAAGLAGEISYEQYF. CDR3 bases: TGTGCCAGCAGCTTGGCCGCGGGGTTAGCGGGCGAAATTTCCTACGAGCAGTACTTC.

This sequence joins TRBV6-5 and TRBJ2-1, with TRBD2 as a possible D gene (5 bases). Germline V gene data show CDR1 as MNHEY and CDR2 as SVGAGI. The CDR3 sequence is 15 residues long. The ends were cut back, 2 bases at V and 10 bases at J, with 18 bases in the middle. The CDR3 nucleotides read TGTGCCAGCAGTTACGGAGCGACTACCCCTAGCGAGCAGTTCTTC. Amino acids: CASSYGATTPSEQFF.

This clone was observed a single time. The chain recombines TRBV12-5 with TRBJ2-5; 10 nucleotides line up with TRBD1. The V gene end was trimmed by 1 base and the J gene end by 3 bases; junction bases not matched to a gene: 2. Looked up from germline, CDR1 is LGHNT and CDR2 is FRNRAP. There are 15 residues in the CDR3. The CDR3 bases are TGTGCTAGTGGTTTGGGGACAGGGGGGAAAGAGACCCAGTACTTC. Amino acids: CASGLGTGGKETQYF.

This sequence joins TRBV6-2 or TRBV6-3 and TRBJ2-3; 9 bases fit TRBD1. V lost 4 bases, J lost 4 bases, and 6 bases stayed unmatched. CDR1 and CDR2 (germline): MNHEY, SVGEGT. This CDR3 is 15 amino acids long. This CDR3 reads CASSSNRGLADTQYF. The CDR3 region has the DNA TGTGCCAGCAGTTCCAACAGGGGGCTTGCAGATACGCAGTATTTT.

The genes are TRBV6-5 and TRBJ1-2; possibly TRBD1 for D (5 bases). Trimming took 7 bases from V and 4 from J, leaving 19 bases between them. The CDR3 loop spans 15 amino acids. Germline values: CDR1 MNHEY, CDR2 SVGAGI. For the CDR3, the DNA is TGTGCCAGCACCCCCTTGAGGGGCGCAGGCTATGGCTACACCTTC. Translating gives CASTPLRGAGYGYTF.